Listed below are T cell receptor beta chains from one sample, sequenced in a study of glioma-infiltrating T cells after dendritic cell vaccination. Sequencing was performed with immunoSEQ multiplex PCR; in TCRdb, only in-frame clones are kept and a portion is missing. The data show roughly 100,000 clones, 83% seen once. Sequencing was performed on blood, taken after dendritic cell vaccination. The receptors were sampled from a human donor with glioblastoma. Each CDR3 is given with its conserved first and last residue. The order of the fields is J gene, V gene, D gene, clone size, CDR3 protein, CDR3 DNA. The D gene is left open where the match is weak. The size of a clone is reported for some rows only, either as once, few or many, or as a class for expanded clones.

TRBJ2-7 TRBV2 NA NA CASNTDTAYEQYF TGTGCCAGCAATACGGACACAGCCTACGAGCAGTACTTC
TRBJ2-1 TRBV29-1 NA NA CSVKHREATQYEQFF TGCAGCGTGAAACACCGGGAAGCAACTCAGTATGAGCAGTTCTTC
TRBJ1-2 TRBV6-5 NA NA CASSYSQGYGYTF TGTGCCAGCAGCTACTCCCAGGGCTATGGCTACACCTTC
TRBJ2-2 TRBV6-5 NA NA CASSQTLNTGELFF TGTGCCAGCAGCCAGACACTGAACACCGGGGAGCTGTTTTTT
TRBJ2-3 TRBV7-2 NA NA CASSLRSAKLFTDTQYF TGTGCCAGCAGCTTACGATCAGCGAAACTTTTTACAGATACGCAGTATTTT
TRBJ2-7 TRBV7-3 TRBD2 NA CASSLTGREEQYF TGTGCCAGCAGCTTAACAGGGAGGGAAGAGCAGTACTTC
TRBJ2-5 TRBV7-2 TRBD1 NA CASSRNGQGPPQETQYF TGTGCCAGCAGCCGGAATGGACAGGGGCCCCCGCAAGAGACCCAGTACTTC
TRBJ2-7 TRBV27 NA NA CASSLSDSSYEQYF TGTGCCAGCTCCCTAAGTGACAGCTCCTACGAGCAGTACTTC
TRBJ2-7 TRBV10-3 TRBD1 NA CAISDKTGADNF TGTGCCATCAGTGACAAGACAGGGGCAGATAACTTC
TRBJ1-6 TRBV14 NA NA CASSQDEGESPLHF TGTGCCAGCAGCCAAGATGAGGGCGAGTCACCCCTCCACTTT
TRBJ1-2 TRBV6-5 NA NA CASSYSKGDFGYTF TGTGCCAGCAGTTACTCTAAGGGGGATTTTGGCTACACCTTC
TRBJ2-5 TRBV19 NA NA CASSIVRGAGTGETQYF TGTGCCAGTAGTATAGTTCGGGGGGCAGGTACGGGAGAGACCCAGTACTTC
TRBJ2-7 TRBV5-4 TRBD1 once CASSQGAESYEQYF TGTGCCAGCAGCCAGGGGGCCGAGTCCTACGAGCAGTACTTC
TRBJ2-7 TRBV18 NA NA CASSPGLLTYEQYF TGTGCCAGCTCACCAGGGTTACTAACCTACGAGCAGTACTTC